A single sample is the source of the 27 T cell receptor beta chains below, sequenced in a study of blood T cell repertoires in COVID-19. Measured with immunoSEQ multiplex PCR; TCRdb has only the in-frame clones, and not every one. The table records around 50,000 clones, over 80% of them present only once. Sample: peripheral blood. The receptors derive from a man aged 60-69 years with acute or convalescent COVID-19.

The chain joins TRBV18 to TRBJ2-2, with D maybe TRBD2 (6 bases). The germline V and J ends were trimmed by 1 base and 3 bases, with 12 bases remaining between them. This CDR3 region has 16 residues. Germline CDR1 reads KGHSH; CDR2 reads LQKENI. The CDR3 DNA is TGTGCCAGCTCACCACGGCGGGAAGGGTACACCGGGGAGCTGTTTTTT. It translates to CASSPRREGYTGELFF. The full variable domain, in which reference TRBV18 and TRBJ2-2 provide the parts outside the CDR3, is NAGVMQNPRHLVRRRGQEARLRCSPMKGHSHVYWYRQLPEEGLKFMVYLQKENIIDESGMPKERFSAEFPKEGPSILRIQQVVRGDSAAYFCASSPRREGYTGELFFGEGSRLTVL.

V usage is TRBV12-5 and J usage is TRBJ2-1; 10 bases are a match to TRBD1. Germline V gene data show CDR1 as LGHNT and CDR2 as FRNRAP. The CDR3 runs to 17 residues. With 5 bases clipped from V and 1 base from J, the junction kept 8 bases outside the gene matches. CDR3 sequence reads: CASGPGTGDLSYNEQFF. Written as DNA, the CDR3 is TGTGCTAGTGGTCCCGGGACAGGGGATTTATCCTACAATGAGCAGTTCTTC.

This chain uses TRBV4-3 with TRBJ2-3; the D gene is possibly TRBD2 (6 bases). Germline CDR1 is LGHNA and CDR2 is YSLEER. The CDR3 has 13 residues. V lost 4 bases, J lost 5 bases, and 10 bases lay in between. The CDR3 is CASSRSSGDTQYF. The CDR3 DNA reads TGCGCCAGCAGCCGGAGTAGCGGAGATACGCAGTATTTT.

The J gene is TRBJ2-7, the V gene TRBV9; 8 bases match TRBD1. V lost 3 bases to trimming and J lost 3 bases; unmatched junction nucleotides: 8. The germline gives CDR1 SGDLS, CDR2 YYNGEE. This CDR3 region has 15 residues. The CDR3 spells CASSAGTGYNYEQYF. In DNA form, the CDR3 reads TGTGCCAGCAGCGCGGGGACAGGATATAACTACGAGCAGTACTTC.

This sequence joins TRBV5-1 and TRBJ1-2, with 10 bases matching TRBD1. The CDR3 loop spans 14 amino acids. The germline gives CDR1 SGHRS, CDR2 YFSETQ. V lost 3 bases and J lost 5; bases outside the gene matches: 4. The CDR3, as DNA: TGCGCCAGCAGCTCACGACAGGGGGCGTATGGCTACACCTTC. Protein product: CASSSRQGAYGYTF.

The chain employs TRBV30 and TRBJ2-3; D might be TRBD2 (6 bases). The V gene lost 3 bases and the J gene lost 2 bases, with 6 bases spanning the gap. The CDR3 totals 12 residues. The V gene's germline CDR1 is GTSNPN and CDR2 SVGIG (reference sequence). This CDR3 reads CAWRRDTDTQYF. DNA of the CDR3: TGTGCCTGGAGGCGGGACACAGATACGCAGTATTTT.

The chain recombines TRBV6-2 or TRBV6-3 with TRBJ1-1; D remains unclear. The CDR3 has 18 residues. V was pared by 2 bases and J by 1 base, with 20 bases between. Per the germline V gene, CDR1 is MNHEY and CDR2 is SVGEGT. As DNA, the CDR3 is TGTGCCAGCAGTTACCCTACCAGCTTAGGGAGGCAGAACACTGAAGCTTTCTTT. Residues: CASSYPTSLGRQNTEAFF.

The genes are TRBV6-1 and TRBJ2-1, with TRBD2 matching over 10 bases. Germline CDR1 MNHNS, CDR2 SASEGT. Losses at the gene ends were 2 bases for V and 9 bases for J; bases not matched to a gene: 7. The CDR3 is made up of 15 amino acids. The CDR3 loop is CASSELAGERSEQFF. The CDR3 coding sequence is TGTGCCAGCAGTGAACTAGCGGGAGAGAGAAGTGAGCAGTTCTTC.

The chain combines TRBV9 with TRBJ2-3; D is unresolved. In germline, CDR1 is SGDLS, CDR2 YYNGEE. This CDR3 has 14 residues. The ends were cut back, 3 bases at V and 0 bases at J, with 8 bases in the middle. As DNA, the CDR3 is TGTGCCAGCAGCGCTGTAACTAGCACAGATACGCAGTATTTT. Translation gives CASSAVTSTDTQYF.

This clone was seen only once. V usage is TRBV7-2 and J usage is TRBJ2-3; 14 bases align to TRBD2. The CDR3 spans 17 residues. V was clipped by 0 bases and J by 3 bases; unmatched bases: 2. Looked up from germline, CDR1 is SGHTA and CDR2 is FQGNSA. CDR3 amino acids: CASSLAGTSGSTDTQYF. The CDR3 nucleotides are TGTGCCAGCAGCTTAGCCGGGACTAGCGGGAGTACAGATACGCAGTATTTT.

The DNA for the CDR3 is TGCAGCGTCGGGCGGGACTACATGAGGGGTACCGGGGAGCTGTTTTTT. Residues: CSVGRDYMRGTGELFF. This chain connects TRBV29-1 to TRBJ2-2; 7 nucleotides line up with TRBD2. Germline V CDR1 and CDR2: SQVTM, ANQGSEA. V shed 6 bases, J shed 5 bases, and the junction held 15 bases outside the gene matches. CDR3 size: 16 residues.

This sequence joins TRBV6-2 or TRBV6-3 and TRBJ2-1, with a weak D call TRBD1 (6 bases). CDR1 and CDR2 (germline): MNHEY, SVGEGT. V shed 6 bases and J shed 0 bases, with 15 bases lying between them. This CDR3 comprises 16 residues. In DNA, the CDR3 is TGTGCCAGCAGCGCCCGGGACATGAGCTCCTACAATGAGCAGTTCTTC. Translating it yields CASSARDMSSYNEQFF.

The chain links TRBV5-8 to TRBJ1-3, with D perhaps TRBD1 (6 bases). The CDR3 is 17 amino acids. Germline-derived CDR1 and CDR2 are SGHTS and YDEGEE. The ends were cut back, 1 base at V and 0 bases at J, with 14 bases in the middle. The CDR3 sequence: CASSLLRQVPSGNTIYF. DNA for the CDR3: TGTGCCAGCAGCTTGTTGCGACAGGTACCCTCTGGAAACACCATATATTTT. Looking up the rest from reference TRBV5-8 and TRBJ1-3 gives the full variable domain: EAGVTQSPTHLIKTRGQQATLRCSPISGHTSVYWYQQALGLGLQFLLWYDEGEERNRGNFPPRFSGRQFPNYSSELNVNALELEDSALYLCASSLLRQVPSGNTIYFGEGSWLTVV.

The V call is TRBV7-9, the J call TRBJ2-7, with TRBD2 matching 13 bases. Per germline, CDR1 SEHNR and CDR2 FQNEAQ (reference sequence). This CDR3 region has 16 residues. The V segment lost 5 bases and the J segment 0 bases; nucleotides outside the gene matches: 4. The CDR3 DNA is TGTGCCAGCAGCCCGGGACTAGCGGGAATCTCCTACGAGCAGTACTTC. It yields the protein CASSPGLAGISYEQYF.

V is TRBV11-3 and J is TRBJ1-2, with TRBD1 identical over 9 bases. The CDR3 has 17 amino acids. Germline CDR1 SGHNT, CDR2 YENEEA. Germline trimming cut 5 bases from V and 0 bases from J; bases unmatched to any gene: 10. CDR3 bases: TGTGCCAGCAGCCCCCGGACAGGGGTCATTTCTAACTATGGCTACACCTTC. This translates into CASSPRTGVISNYGYTF.

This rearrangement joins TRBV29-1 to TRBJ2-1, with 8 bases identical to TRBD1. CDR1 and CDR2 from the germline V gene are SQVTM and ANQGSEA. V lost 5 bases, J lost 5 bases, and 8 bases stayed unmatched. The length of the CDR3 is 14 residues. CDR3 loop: CSVLGQDGHNEQFF. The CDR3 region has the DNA TGCAGCGTTCTGGGACAGGACGGTCACAATGAGCAGTTCTTC.

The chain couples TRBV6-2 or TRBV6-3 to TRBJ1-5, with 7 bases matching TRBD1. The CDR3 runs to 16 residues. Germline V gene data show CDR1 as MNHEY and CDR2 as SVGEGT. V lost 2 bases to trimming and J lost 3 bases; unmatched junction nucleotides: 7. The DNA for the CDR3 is TGTGCCAGCAGTTACGACAGGGTGGGGGCCAATCAGCCCCAGCATTTT. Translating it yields CASSYDRVGANQPQHF.

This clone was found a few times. CDR3 region: CASSQPRSSGYNEQFF. DNA of the CDR3: TGTGCCAGCAGCCAACCTAGGTCTAGCGGGTACAATGAGCAGTTCTTC. V gene TRBV14 combines with J gene TRBJ2-1; 8 bases fit TRBD2. V lost 2 bases, J lost 4 bases, and 7 bases stayed unmatched. Germline CDR1 and CDR2: SGHDN and FVKESK. The CDR3 has 16 residues.

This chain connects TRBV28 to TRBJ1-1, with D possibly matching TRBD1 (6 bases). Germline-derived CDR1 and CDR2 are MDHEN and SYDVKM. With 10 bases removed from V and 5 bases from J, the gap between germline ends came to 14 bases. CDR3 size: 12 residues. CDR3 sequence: CATLRGETEAFF. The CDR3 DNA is TGTGCCACCCTCAGGGGTGAGACTGAAGCTTTCTTT.

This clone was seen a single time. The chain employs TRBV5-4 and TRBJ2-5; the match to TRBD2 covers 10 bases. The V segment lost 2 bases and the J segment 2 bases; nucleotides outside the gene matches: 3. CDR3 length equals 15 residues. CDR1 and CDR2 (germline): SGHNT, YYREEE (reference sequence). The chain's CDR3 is CASSLRTSGQETQYF. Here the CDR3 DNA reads TGTGCCAGCAGCTTAAGGACTAGCGGTCAAGAGACCCAGTACTTC.

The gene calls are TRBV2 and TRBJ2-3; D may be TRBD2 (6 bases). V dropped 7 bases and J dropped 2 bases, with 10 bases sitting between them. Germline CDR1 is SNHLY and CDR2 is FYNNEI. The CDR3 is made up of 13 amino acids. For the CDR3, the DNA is TGTGCCAGCACTGGGGACTTCACAGATACGCAGTATTTT. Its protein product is CASTGDFTDTQYF. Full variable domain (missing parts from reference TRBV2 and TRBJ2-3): EPEVTQTPSHQVTQMGQEVILRCVPISNHLYFYWYRQILGQKVEFLVSFYNNEISEKSEIFDDQFSVERPDGSNFTLKIRSTKLEDSAMYFCASTGDFTDTQYFGPGTRLTVL.

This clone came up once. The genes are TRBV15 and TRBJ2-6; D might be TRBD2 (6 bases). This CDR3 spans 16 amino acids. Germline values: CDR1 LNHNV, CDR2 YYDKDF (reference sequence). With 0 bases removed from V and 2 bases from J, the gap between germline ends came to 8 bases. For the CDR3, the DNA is TGTGCCACCAGCAGAGATCCGGGGGCTGGGGCCAACGTCCTGACTTTC. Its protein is CATSRDPGAGANVLTF.

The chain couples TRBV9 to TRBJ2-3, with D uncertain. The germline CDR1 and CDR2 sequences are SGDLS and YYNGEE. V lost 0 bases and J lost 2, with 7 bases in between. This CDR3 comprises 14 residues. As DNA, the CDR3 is TGTGCCAGCAGCGTAGAACCCTACACAGATACGCAGTATTTT. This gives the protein CASSVEPYTDTQYF.

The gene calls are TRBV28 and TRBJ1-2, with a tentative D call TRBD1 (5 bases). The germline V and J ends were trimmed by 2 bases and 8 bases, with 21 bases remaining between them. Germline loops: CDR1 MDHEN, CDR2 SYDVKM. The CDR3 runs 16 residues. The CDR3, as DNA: TGTGCCAGCAGTTTAGGGCAGGGATCGGATTTAGGGGGCTACACCTTC. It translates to CASSLGQGSDLGGYTF.

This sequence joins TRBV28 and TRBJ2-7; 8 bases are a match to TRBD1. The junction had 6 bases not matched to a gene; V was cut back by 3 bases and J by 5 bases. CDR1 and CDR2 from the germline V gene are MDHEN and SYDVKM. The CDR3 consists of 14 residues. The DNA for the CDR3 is TGTGCCAGCAGTTTTAGGACAGGGCCCAACGAGCAGTACTTC. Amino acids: CASSFRTGPNEQYF.

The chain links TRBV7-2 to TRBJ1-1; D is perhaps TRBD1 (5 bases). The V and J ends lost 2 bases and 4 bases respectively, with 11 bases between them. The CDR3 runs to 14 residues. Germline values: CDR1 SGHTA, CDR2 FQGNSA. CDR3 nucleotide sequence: TGTGCCAGCAGCTTACTCCTAAGGGGCACTGAAGCTTTCTTT. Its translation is CASSLLLRGTEAFF.

This CDR3 reads CASSLTGRIPGELFF. The CDR3 nucleotides are TGTGCCAGCAGTTTAACGGGAAGGATACCCGGGGAGCTGTTTTTT. This chain uses TRBV27 with TRBJ2-2; possible D gene TRBD2, 5 bases. Germline V lookup: CDR1 MNHEY, CDR2 SMNVEV (reference sequence). Trimming took off 2 bases at V and 6 bases at J, with 13 bases between the two ends. The CDR3 is made up of 15 amino acids.